The source of this T cell receptor beta chain is a study of shared clonotypes between healthy human individuals. Study-level information: Each donor contributed plates that comprised three CD4 naive, three CD4 memory, two CD8 naive and one CD8 memory. Study observations and caveats: Estimated richness values were generally larger in naive subsets than in memory subsets. Few donors restricted represented genetic and exposure-history diversity.

All donors were Caucasian adults living in Nashville, Tennessee. Some clones are missing from TCRdb's copy, which holds only in-frame ones; the method was immunoSEQ multiplex PCR. In the table there are 1,400,000 or so clones, approximately 98.5% of which are singletons. CDR1 SNHLY and CDR2 FYNNEI come from the germline V gene. The CDR3 is 13 residues long. Trimming removed 5 bases at V and 6 bases at J, with 13 bases between. This clone has a single count. What it recognizes is unknown. This chain joins TRBV2 and TRBJ1-2, with D perhaps TRBD1 (6 bases). The origin of this receptor is a man aged 25-45 years in good health. Sequenced: naive CD4+ T cells sorted from blood. Subset indicated: CD45RA+ positively selected. DNA for the CDR3: TGTGCCAGCAGTTTCATTCAGGGGAATGGCTACACCTTC. Its translation is CASSFIQGNGYTF.